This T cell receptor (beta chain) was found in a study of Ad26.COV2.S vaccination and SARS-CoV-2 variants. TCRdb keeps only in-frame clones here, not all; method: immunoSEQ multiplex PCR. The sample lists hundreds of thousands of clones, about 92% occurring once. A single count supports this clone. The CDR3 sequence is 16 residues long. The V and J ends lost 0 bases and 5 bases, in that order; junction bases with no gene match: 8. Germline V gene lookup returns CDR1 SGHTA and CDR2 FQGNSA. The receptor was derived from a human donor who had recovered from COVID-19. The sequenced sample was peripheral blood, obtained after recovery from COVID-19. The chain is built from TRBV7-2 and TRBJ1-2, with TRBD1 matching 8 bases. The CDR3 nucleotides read TGTGCCAGCAGCTTAGCGGCTGACAGGGGCGCTTATGGCTACACCTTC. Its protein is CASSLAADRGAYGYTF.